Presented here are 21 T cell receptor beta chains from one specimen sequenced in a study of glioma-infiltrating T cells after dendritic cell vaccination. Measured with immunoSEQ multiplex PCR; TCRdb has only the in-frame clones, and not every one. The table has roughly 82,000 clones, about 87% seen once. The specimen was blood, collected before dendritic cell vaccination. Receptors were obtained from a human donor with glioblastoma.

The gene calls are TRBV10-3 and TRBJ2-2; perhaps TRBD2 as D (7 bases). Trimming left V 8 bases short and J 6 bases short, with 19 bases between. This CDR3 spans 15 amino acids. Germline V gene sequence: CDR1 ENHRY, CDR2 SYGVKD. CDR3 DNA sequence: TGTGCCATCCGGGGGGAGCGGGCAGGGGCCGGGGAGCTGTTTTTT. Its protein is CAIRGERAGAGELFF.

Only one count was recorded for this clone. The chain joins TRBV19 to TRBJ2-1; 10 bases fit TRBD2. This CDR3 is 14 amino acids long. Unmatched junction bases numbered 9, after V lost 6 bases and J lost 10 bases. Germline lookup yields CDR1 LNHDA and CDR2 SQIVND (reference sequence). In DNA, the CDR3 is TGTGCCAGTAGGAAGCGGGAGGGGCTGAACGAGCAGTTCTTC. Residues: CASRKREGLNEQFF.

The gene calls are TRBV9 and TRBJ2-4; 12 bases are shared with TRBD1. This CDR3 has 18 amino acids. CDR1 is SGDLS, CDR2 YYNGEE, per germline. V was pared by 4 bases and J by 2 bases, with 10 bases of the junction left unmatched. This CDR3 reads CASSRGQGASETKNIQYF. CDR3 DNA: TGTGCCAGCAGCAGGGGACAGGGGGCGAGTGAGACCAAAAACATTCAGTACTTC.

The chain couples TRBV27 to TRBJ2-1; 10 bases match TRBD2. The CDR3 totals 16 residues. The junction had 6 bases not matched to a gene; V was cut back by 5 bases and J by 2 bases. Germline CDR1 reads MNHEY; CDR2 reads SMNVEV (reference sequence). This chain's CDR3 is CASSPERGGAYNEQFF. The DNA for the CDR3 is TGTGCCAGCAGTCCAGAGCGGGGGGGGGCCTACAATGAGCAGTTCTTC.

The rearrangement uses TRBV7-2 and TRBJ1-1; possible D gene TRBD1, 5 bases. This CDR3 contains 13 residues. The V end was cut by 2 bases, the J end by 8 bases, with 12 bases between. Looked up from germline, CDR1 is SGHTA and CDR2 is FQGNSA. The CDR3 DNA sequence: TGTGCCAGCAGCTTAAGGTGGCAGGGCGAAGCTTTCTTT. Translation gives CASSLRWQGEAFF.

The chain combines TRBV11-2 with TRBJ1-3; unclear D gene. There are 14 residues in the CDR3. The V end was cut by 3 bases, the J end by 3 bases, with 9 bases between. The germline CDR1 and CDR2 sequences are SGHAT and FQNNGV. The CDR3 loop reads CASSFSEGGNTIYF. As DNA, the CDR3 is TGTGCCAGCAGCTTTAGCGAAGGTGGAAACACCATATATTTT.

The CDR3 DNA reads as TGCGCCAGCAGCCCTCCCCGCTCCTACAATGAGCAGTTCTTC. This encodes CASSPPRSYNEQFF. V and J are TRBV5-1 and TRBJ2-1; D remains unclear. V gave up 4 bases and J gave up 0 bases, with 8 bases separating them. Germline assignment: CDR1 SGHRS and CDR2 YFSETQ. The CDR3 has 14 amino acids.

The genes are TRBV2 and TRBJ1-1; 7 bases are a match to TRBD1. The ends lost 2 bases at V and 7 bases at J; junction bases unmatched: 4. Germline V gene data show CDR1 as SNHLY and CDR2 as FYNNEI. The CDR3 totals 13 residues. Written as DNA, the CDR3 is TGTGCCAGCAGTGAAAAGGGGGCCGGTGAAGCTTTCTTT. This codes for CASSEKGAGEAFF. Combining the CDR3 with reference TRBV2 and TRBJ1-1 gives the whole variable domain EPEVTQTPSHQVTQMGQEVILRCVPISNHLYFYWYRQILGQKVEFLVSFYNNEISEKSEIFDDQFSVERPDGSNFTLKIRSTKLEDSAMYFCASSEKGAGEAFFGQGTRLTVV.

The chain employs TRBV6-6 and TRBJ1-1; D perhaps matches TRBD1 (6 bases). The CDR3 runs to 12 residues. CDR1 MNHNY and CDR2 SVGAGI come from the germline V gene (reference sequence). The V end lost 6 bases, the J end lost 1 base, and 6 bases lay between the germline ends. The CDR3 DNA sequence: TGTGCCAGCAGACAGGGGAACACTGAAGCTTTCTTT. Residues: CASRQGNTEAFF.

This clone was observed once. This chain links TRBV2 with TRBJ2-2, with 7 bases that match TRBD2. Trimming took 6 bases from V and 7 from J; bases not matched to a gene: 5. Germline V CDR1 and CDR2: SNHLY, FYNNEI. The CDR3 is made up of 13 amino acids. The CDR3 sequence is CASSREAGGELFF. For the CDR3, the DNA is TGTGCCAGCAGCCGGGAGGCGGGCGGGGAGCTGTTTTTT.

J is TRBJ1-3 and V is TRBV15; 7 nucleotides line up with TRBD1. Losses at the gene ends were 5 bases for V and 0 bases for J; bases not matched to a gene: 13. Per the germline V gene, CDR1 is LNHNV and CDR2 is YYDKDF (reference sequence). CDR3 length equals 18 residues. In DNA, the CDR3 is TGTGCCACCAGCGTTGAGACAGGGCAGCTCAGCTCTGGAAACACCATATATTTT. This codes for CATSVETGQLSSGNTIYF.

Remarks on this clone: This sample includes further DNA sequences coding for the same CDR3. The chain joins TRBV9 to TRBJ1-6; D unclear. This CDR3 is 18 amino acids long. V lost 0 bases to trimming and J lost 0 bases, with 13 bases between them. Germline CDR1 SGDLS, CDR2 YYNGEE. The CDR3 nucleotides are TGTGCCAGCAGCGTAGAGGAGGGTGGGAACTCCTATAATTCACCCCTCCACTTT. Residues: CASSVEEGGNSYNSPLHF. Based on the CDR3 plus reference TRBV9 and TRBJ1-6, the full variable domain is DSGVTQTPKHLITATGQRVTLRCSPRSGDLSVYWYQQSLDQGLQFLIQYYNGEERAKGNILERFSAQQFPDLHSELNLSSLELGDSALYFCASSVEEGGNSYNSPLHFGNGTRLTVT.

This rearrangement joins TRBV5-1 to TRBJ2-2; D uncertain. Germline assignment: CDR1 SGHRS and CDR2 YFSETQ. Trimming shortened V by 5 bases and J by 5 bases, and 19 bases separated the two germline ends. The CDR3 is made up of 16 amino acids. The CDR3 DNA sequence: TGCGCCAGCAGGACACAAGCTATCATACCTACCGGGGAGCTGTTTTTT. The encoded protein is CASRTQAIIPTGELFF.

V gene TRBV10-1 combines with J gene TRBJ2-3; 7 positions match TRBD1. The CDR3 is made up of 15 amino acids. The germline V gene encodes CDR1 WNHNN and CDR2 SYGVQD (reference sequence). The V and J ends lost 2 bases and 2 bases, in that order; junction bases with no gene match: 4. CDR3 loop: CASSEGTANTDTQYF. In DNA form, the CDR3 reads TGCGCCAGCAGTGAGGGGACAGCCAACACAGATACGCAGTATTTT.

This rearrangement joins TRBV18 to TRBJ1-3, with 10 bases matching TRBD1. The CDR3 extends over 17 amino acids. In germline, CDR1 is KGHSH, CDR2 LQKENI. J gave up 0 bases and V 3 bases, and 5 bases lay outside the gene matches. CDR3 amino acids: CASSPRDRGLSGNTIYF. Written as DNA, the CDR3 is TGTGCCAGCTCACCCCGGGACAGGGGACTCTCTGGAAACACCATATATTTT.

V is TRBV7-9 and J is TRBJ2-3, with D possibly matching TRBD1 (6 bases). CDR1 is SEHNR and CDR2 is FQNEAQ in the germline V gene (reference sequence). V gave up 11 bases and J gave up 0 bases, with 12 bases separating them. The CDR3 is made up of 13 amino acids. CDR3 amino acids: CAGSRGSTDTQYF. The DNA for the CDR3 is TGTGCCGGATCCAGGGGAAGCACAGATACGCAGTATTTT.

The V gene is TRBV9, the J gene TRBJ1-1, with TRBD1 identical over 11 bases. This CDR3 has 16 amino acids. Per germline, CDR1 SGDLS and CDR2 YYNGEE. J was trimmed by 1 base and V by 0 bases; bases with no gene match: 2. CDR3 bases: TGTGCCAGCAGCGTAGAGGGACAGGGGGGGAACACTGAAGCTTTCTTT. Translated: CASSVEGQGGNTEAFF.

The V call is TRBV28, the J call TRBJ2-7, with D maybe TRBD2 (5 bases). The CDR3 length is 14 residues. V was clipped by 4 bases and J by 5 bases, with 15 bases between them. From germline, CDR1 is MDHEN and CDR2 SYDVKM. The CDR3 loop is CASSSSGGSNEQYF. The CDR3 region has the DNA TGTGCCAGCAGTTCTAGTGGCGGGTCCAACGAGCAGTACTTC.

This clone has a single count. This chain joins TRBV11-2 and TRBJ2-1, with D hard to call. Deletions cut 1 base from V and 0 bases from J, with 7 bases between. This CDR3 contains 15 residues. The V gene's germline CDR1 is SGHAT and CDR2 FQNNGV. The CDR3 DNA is TGTGCCAGCAGCTTAGCTTTGAGCTCCTACAATGAGCAGTTCTTC. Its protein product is CASSLALSSYNEQFF.

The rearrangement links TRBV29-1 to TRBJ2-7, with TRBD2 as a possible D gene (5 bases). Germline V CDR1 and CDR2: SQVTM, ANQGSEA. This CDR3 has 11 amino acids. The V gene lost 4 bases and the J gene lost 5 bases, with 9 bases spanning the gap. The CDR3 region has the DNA TGCAGCGTTGTAAGAGGGCACGAGCAGTACTTC. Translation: CSVVRGHEQYF.

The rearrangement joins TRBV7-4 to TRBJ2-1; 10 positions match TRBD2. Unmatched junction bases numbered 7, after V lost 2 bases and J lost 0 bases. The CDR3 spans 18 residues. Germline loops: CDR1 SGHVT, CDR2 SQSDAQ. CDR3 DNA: TGTGCCAGCAGCTTACAAACCCCTAGCGGGAGCTCCTACAATGAGCAGTTCTTC. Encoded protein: CASSLQTPSGSSYNEQFF. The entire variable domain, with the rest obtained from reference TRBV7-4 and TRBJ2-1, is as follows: GAGVSQSPRYKVAKRGRDVALRCDSISGHVTLYWYRQTLGQGSEVLTYSQSDAQRDKSGRPSGRFSAERPERSVSTLKIQRTEQGDSAVYLCASSLQTPSGSSYNEQFFGPGTRLTVL.